This T cell receptor (beta chain) is drawn from a study of T cells in Graves' hyperthyroidism and ophthalmopathy. Points from the study as a whole: The model predicted ophthalmopathy a median about 6.6 months before onset.

Worth noting for this clonotype: As yet, its antigen is unknown.

V lost 2 bases and J 3 bases, leaving 11 bases between the germline ends. The CDR3 totals 14 residues. Per the germline V gene, CDR1 is MNHNS and CDR2 is SASEGT. RNA transcripts yielded amplified TCR beta CDR3 regions. The HTBI primer set was used in a first-round RT-PCR of the TCR CDR3. Via MiXCR, TCRdb re-called the multiplex PCR reads, giving one row per CDR3 protein. This sample yields about 640,000 distinct CDR3 sequences, of which 20% are seen a single time; 30% to 40% belongs to the top ten. Sequenced: blood. V is TRBV6-1 and J is TRBJ2-7; D remains unclear. This TCR was sampled from a young man with Graves' ophthalmopathy. CDR3 loop: CASSEWVGNYEQYF. The CDR3 region has the DNA TGTGCCAGCAGTGAATGGGTGGGTAACTACGAGCAGTACTTC.